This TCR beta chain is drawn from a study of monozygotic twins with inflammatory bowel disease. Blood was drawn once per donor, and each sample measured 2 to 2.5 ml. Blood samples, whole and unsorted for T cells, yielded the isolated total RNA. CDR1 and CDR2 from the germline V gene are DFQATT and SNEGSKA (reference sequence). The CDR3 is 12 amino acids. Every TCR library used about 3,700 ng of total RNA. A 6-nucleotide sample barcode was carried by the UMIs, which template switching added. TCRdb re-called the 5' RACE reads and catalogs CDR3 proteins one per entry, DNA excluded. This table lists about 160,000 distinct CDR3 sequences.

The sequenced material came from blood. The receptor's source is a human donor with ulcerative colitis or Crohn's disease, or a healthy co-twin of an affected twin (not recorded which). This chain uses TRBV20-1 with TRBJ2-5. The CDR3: CSARDFEETQYF.